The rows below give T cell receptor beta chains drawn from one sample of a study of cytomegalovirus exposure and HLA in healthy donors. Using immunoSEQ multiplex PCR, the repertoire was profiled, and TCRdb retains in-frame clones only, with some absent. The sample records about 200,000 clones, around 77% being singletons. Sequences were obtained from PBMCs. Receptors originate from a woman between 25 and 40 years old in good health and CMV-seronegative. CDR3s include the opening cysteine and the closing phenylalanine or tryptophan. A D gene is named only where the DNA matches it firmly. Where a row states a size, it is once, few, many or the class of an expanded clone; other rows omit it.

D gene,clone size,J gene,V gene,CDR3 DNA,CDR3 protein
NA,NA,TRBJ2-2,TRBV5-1,TGCGCCAGCAGCCTCGACAGGACAATCACCGGGGAGCTGTTTTTT,CASSLDRTITGELFF
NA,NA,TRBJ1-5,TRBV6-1,TGTGCCAGCAGTGGGACCAACAGGGATCAGCCCCAGCATTTT,CASSGTNRDQPQHF
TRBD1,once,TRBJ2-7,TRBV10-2,TGCGCCAGCAGTGAGGTAGACAGGGGGCCGGACGAGCAGTACTTC,CASSEVDRGPDEQYF
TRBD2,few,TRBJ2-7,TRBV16,TGTGCCAGCAGCACGGGAGGAATGGCCTACGAGCAGTACTTC,CASSTGGMAYEQYF
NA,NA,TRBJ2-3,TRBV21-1,TGTGCCAGCAGCAAAAGGGGGGGGGCGACTAGCGGGTCCGGAGATACGCAGTATTTT,CASSKRGGATSGSGDTQYF
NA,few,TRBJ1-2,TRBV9,TGTGCCAGCAGAGGTCAGGGGTTAGGCTATGGCTACACCTTC,CASRGQGLGYGYTF
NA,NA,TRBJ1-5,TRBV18,TGTGCCAGCTCACCCCAAAGGGGTCAGCCCCAGCATTTT,CASSPQRGQPQHF
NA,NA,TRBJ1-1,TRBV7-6,TGTGCCAGCAGCGCCTACAGGGCGAACACTGAAGCTTTCTTT,CASSAYRANTEAFF
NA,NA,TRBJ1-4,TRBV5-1,TGCGCCAGCAGCTTGGCTCCCCGAGGTGTTAAGACTAATGAAAAACTGTTTTTT,CASSLAPRGVKTNEKLFF
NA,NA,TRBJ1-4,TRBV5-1,TGCGCCAGCAGCTTGAGCCCCACTCCGGTCGCTCAACCCAGGGGAACTAATGAAAAACTGTTTTTT,CASSLSPTPVAQPRGTNEKLFF
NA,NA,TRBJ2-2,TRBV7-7,TGTGCCAGCAGCCCAGCGGGTGCGACGAACACCGGGGAGCTGTTTTTT,CASSPAGATNTGELFF
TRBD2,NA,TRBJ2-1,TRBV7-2,TGTGCCAGCAGCGACGCCATCCTAGCGGGGGCCAGCTACAATGAGCAGTTCTTC,CASSDAILAGASYNEQFF
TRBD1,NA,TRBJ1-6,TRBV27,TGTGCCAGCAGTGTACAGGGGGCTGGTAATTCACCCCTCCACTTT,CASSVQGAGNSPLHF
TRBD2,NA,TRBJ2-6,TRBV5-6,TGTGCCAGCAGCGGGGGGGACGGCCACTCTGGGGCCAACGTCCTGCCTTTC,CASSGGDGHSGANVLPF
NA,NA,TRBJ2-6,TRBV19,TGTGCCAGTAGTATAGCCAGTTCAGGGGCCAACGTCCTGACTTTC,CASSIASSGANVLTF
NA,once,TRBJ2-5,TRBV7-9,TGTGCCAGCAACCAAATGGGGGGTTTGGAGACCCAGTACTTC,CASNQMGGLETQYF
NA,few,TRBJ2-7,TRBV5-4,TGTGCCAGCAGTCCCGACTACTCCTACGAGCAGTACTTC,CASSPDYSYEQYF
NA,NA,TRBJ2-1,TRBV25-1,TGTGCCAGCAGCACGACAGGTTACAATGAGCAGTTCTTC,CASSTTGYNEQFF
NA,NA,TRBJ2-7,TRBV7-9,TGTTCCAGCAGCTTAGAACAGGGTTACGAGCAGTACTTC,CSSSLEQGYEQYF
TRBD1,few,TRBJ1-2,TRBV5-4,TGTGCCAGCAGTCTGGGACAGCCAAAATACTATGGCTACACCTTC,CASSLGQPKYYGYTF
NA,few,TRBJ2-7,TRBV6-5,TGTGCCTGCTCAGGGGCCTACGAGCAGTACTTC,CACSGAYEQYF
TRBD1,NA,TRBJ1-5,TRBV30,TGTGCCTGGAGTTCGTCGGACAGGGTGTGGGATCAGCCCCAGCATTTT,CAWSSSDRVWDQPQHF
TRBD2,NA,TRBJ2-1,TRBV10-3,TGTGCCATCAAAGAACTAGCGTCCTACAATGAGCAGTTCTTC,CAIKELASYNEQFF
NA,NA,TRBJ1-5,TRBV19,TGTGCCAGTAGCCTCAGGGTCCAGATCCTGCCCCAGCATTTT,CASSLRVQILPQHF
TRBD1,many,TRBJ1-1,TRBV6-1,TGTGCCAGCAGTGAGGGAGAGGACAGGGGGCCTGAAGCTTTCTTT,CASSEGEDRGPEAFF
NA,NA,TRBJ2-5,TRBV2,TGTGCCAGCAGCCGGGAACAGTACCAAGAGACCCAGTACTTC,CASSREQYQETQYF
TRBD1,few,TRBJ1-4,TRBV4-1,TGCGCCAGCAGCCAAAAGTGGACAGGGGCAAATGGTTGGAATGAAAAACTGTTTTTT,CASSQKWTGANGWNEKLFF
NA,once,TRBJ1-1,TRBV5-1,TGCGCCAGCAGGGTGGGAGGGGGAAGCCGGACTGAAGCTTTCTTT,CASRVGGGSRTEAFF
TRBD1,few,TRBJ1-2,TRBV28,TGTGCCAGCAGCTATGGACAGGGGTGGGTTCGGGCCACGGGCTGGAGTGGCTACACCTTC,CASSYGQGWVRATGWSGYTF
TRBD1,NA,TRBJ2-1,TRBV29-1,TGCAGCGTTAACCCGGGACAGTTGTTCTTC,CSVNPGQLFF
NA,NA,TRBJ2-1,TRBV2,TGTGCCACCTCTCTCCTGTCGAGCTCCTACAATGAGCAGTTCTTC,CATSLLSSSYNEQFF
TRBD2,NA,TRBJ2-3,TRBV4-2,TGTGCCAGCAGCCCAAGAGGGACTAGCGGGGGACCAACAGATACGCAGTATTTT,CASSPRGTSGGPTDTQYF
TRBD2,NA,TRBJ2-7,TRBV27,TGTGCCAGCAGGTCCCTGGGGGGGGGCTACGAGCAGTACTTC,CASRSLGGGYEQYF
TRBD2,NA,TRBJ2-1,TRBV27,TGTGCCAGCAGTCCGACTAGCGGGGGACGGGGTGAGCAGTTCTTC,CASSPTSGGRGEQFF
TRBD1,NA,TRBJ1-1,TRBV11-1,TGTGCCAGCAGCTTAGGACAGGGCCTCGAAGCTTTCTTT,CASSLGQGLEAFF
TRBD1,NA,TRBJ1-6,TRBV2,TGTGCCAGCAGTCGTAGCCATACAGGGGATTCACCCCTCCACTTT,CASSRSHTGDSPLHF
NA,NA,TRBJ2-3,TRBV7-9,TGTTCCAGCAGCTTAGGTATAAGTCTCTGGGCCGACACAGATACGCAGTATTTT,CSSSLGISLWADTDTQYF
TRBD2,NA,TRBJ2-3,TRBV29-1,TGCAGCGTTGCTCTAGCGGGAGTCGGAGATACGCAGTATTTT,CSVALAGVGDTQYF
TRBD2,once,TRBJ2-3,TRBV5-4,TGTGCCAGCAGCCCGGCGGGACTAGCGGGAGGGCCGCAAGATACGCAGTATTTT,CASSPAGLAGGPQDTQYF
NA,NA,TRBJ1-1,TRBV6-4,TGTGCCAGCAGTCAGGGCACTGAAGCTTTCTTT,CASSQGTEAFF
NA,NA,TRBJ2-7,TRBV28,TGTGCCAGCAGGGCATACCCAGACTACGAGCAGTACTTC,CASRAYPDYEQYF
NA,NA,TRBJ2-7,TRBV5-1,TGCGCCAGCAGCTCCCATCCCCTATCCTACGAGCAGTACTTC,CASSSHPLSYEQYF
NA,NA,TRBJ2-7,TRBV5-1,TGCGCCAGCAGCCAGTTCAGGGAATACGAGCAGTACTTC,CASSQFREYEQYF
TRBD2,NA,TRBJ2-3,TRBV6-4,TGTGCCAGCAGTGGTAGCGGGGGGGCCTCAGATACGCAGTATTTT,CASSGSGGASDTQYF
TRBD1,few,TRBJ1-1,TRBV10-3,TGTGCCATCAGGACAGGGGGCCTCACTGAAGCTTTCTTT,CAIRTGGLTEAFF
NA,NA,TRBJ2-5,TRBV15,TGTGCCACCAGCAATGCCCCCCCGGGGGAGACCCAGTACTTC,CATSNAPPGETQYF
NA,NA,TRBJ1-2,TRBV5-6,TGTGCCAGCAGCTTGTCTCCGGGGGACTATGGCTACCCCTTC,CASSLSPGDYGYPF